The clone carrying this T cell receptor beta chain came up a few times. Antigen unknown. Donors sampled were nominally healthy, though unrecorded immune exposures were likely. This sample is drawn from a study of cytomegalovirus exposure and HLA in healthy donors. Turning to the study itself: Across 350 to 400 genotyped donors, about 80% landed in the Caucasian-associated ancestry cluster. Points from the study as a whole: Among TCR sequences, most were rare, though some public TCRs appeared in many donors.

PCR used 60 Vbeta primers and 13 Jbeta primers. Only in-frame clones appear in the TCRdb table, and some are missing; sequencing was by immunoSEQ multiplex PCR. The sample holds approximately 180,000 clones; roughly 13% are singletons and the top ten take about 7.8%. CDR3 size: 14 residues. In germline, CDR1 is SQVTM, CDR2 ANQGSEA. V was pared by 3 bases and J by 4 bases, with 7 bases of the junction left unmatched. This rearrangement joins TRBV29-1 to TRBJ1-2; 8 bases are a match to TRBD1. The specimen was PBMCs. The sequence was collected from a middle-aged man in good health and CMV-seropositive. CDR3 region: CSVDFQGASYGYTF. The CDR3, as DNA: TGCAGCGTTGACTTCCAGGGGGCGAGCTATGGCTACACCTTC.